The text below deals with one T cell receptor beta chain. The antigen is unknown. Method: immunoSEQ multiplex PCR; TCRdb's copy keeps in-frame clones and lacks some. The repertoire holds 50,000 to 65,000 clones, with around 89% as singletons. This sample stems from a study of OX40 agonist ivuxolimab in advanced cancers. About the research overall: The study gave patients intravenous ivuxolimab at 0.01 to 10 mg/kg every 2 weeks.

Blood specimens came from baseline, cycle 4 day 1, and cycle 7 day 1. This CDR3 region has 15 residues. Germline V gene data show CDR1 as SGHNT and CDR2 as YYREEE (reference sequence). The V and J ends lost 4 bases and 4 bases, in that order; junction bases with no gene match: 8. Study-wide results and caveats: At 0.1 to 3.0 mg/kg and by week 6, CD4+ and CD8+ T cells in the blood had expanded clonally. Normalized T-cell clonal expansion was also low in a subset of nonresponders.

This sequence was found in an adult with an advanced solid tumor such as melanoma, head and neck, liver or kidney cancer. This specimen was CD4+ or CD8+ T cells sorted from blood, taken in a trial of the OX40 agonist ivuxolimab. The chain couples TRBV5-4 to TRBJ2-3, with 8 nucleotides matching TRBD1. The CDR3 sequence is CASSLMLQGADTQYF. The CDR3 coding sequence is TGTGCCAGCAGCCTTATGCTACAGGGGGCAGATACGCAGTATTTT.